This passage covers 29 T cell receptor beta chains from one sample sequenced in a study of T-cell reconstitution after alpha-beta-depleted transplantation in children. Molecular barcoding with unique molecular identifiers was used for the TCRbeta library. From the PCR reads, TCRdb called clonotypes with MiXCR, one entry per CDR3 protein. The data show around 600,000 distinct CDR3 sequences, roughly 24% seen once. Specimen: PBMCs, mostly from graft donor cells, collected 360 days after TCRalphabeta/CD19-depleted stem cell transplant. The receptors shown here come from a boy in the first two years of life who had a stem cell transplant for acute myeloid leukemia, so the T cells may come from the graft donor.

The J gene is TRBJ2-2, the V gene TRBV9; 9 bases map to TRBD2. V shed 0 bases, J shed 1 base, and the junction held 4 bases outside the gene matches. The CDR3 has 17 residues. Germline lookup yields CDR1 SGDLS and CDR2 YYNGEE. In DNA form, the CDR3 reads TGTGCCAGCAGCGTAGCTCTAGCGGGGCAGAACACCGGGGAGCTGTTTTTT. Translation gives CASSVALAGQNTGELFF.

This clonotype came up a few times. The V gene is TRBV28, the J gene TRBJ1-1, with 7 bases that match TRBD1. The V and J ends lost 6 bases and 5 bases, in that order; junction bases with no gene match: 12. This CDR3 region has 15 residues. The germline CDR1 and CDR2 sequences are MDHEN and SYDVKM. The CDR3 sequence is CASSIRTGRKTEAFF. The CDR3 DNA reads TGTGCCAGCAGCATCCGGACAGGCCGCAAGACTGAAGCTTTCTTT.

The chain has TRBV4-3 and TRBJ2-7, with 9 bases matching TRBD1. The trim removed 8 bases at V and 0 bases at J, leaving 8 bases unmatched. The CDR3 has 15 amino acids. The V gene's germline CDR1 is LGHNA and CDR2 YSLEER. The CDR3 DNA sequence: TGCGCCAGCTGCCCCGGGACAGGGAGCTCCTACGAGCAGTACTTC. This encodes CASCPGTGSSYEQYF.

This clonotype was seen many times. CDR3: CSARQGHPTDTQYF. CDR3 in DNA: TGCAGTGCTAGACAGGGCCACCCCACAGATACGCAGTATTTT. V is TRBV20-1 and J is TRBJ2-3; a weak D match, TRBD1 (5 bases). V shed 2 bases and J shed 2 bases, with 11 bases lying between them. The germline V gene encodes CDR1 DFQATT and CDR2 SNEGSKA (reference sequence). The CDR3 spans 14 residues.

The chain links TRBV6-1 to TRBJ1-1; D remains unclear. Germline values: CDR1 MNHNS, CDR2 SASEGT. The V end was cut by 6 bases, the J end by 6 bases, with 11 bases between. The CDR3 runs to 12 residues. CDR3 region: CASSENRPEAFF. The CDR3 nucleotides are TGTGCCAGCAGCGAGAACCGCCCTGAAGCTTTCTTT.

This chain links TRBV5-1 with TRBJ2-1, with 8 positions matching TRBD2. After removal of 2 bases from V and 9 bases from J, the junction contained 4 bases not matched to a gene. Germline V gene data show CDR1 as SGHRS and CDR2 as YFSETQ. The CDR3 spans 13 residues. This chain's CDR3 is CASSFVAGGEQFF. As DNA, the CDR3 is TGCGCCAGCAGCTTTGTTGCGGGGGGTGAGCAGTTCTTC.

The J gene is TRBJ2-3, the V gene TRBV5-1; 8 positions agree with TRBD2. Germline CDR1 SGHRS, CDR2 YFSETQ. V gave up 7 bases and J gave up 1 base; unmatched junction bases: 11. CDR3 length equals 16 residues. DNA of the CDR3: TGCGCCAGCGATACCCTAGCGGGCCTGGGCACAGATACGCAGTATTTT. Protein sequence: CASDTLAGLGTDTQYF.

This clonotype was found many times. The rearrangement joins TRBV21-1 to TRBJ2-5. TRBV21-1 is tagged as a pseudogene. CDR3 size: 11 residues. The CDR3 region is CASKIEETQYF. CDR3 nucleotides: TGTGCCAGCAAAATCGAGGAGACCCAGTACTTC.

This clonotype was observed a few times. The chain employs TRBV12-3 or TRBV12-4 and TRBJ1-4, with D perhaps matching TRBD1 (6 bases). CDR3 size: 12 residues. V dropped 6 bases and J dropped 8 bases, with 10 bases sitting between them. The CDR3 region is CASRQGYEKLFF. The CDR3 DNA reads as TGTGCCAGCAGGCAGGGGTACGAAAAACTGTTTTTT.

This clonotype came up many times. The V call is TRBV20-1, the J call TRBJ1-2, with TRBD1 as a possible D gene (5 bases). From germline, CDR1 is DFQATT and CDR2 SNEGSKA (reference sequence). This CDR3 spans 14 amino acids. Deletions cut 3 bases from V and 3 bases from J, with 14 bases between. The CDR3 DNA follows: TGCAGTGCTAGCCACAGGCAAACTTACTATGGCTACACCTTC. Its protein is CSASHRQTYYGYTF.

V gene TRBV20-1 combines with J gene TRBJ2-3; a weak D match, TRBD1 (6 bases). V lost 3 bases, J lost 2 bases, and 12 bases lay in between. The CDR3 is 14 amino acids. CDR1 DFQATT and CDR2 SNEGSKA come from the germline V gene (reference sequence). The CDR3 DNA reads as TGCAGTGCTAGTTGGGGGCCGACCACAGATACGCAGTATTTT. This codes for CSASWGPTTDTQYF.

This clonotype was picked up many times. The chain links TRBV20-1 to TRBJ2-1; possible D gene TRBD1, 6 bases. Trimming took off 0 bases at V and 0 bases at J, with 12 bases between the two ends. Germline V gene data show CDR1 as DFQATT and CDR2 as SNEGSKA (reference sequence). The CDR3 runs 16 residues. CDR3 nucleotides: TGCAGTGCTAGAGATCAGGGACACCGCTCCTACAATGAGCAGTTCTTC. Translated, it gives CSARDQGHRSYNEQFF.

J is TRBJ2-1 and V is TRBV6-5; 7 bases align to TRBD1. CDR1 and CDR2 from the germline V gene are MNHEY and SVGAGI. The J segment lost 1 base and the V segment lost 6 bases, leaving 15 bases of the junction unmatched. The CDR3 is 18 residues long. The CDR3 nucleotides are TGTGCCAGCAGCTACGGGACAGCCCGAGGGGTTTCCTACAATGAGCAGTTCTTC. Protein product: CASSYGTARGVSYNEQFF.

In this sample, this clonotype turned up many times. The CDR3 nucleotides read TGCAGCGTACCTGGACAGAAGGATGGCTACACCTTC. It yields the protein CSVPGQKDGYTF. The chain links TRBV29-1 to TRBJ1-2; D is perhaps TRBD1 (6 bases). CDR1 is SQVTM and CDR2 is ANQGSEA in the germline V gene. V was shortened by 6 bases and J by 6 bases, with 14 bases between the two germline ends. There are 12 residues in the CDR3.

The chain combines TRBV11-1 with TRBJ1-1, with D maybe TRBD1 (5 bases). This CDR3 comprises 14 residues. Trimming shortened V by 3 bases and J by 1 base, and 9 bases separated the two germline ends. In germline, CDR1 is SGHAT, CDR2 FQDESV (reference sequence). DNA of the CDR3: TGTGCCAGCAGCTTTCAGGGTGAGAACACTGAAGCTTTCTTT. Translating it yields CASSFQGENTEAFF. The full variable domain, in which reference TRBV11-1 and TRBJ1-1 provide the parts outside the CDR3, is EAEVAQSPRYKITEKSQAVAFWCDPISGHATLYWYRQILGQGPELLVQFQDESVVDDSQLPKDRFSAERLKGVDSTLKIQPAELGDSAMYLCASSFQGENTEAFFGQGTRLTVV.

In this sample, this clonotype turned up many times. The V call is TRBV29-1, the J call TRBJ1-2; 10 bases are shared with TRBD1. Trimming at V came to 5 bases and at J to 13 bases, leaving 10 bases not matched to a gene. There are 12 residues in the CDR3. CDR1 SQVTM and CDR2 ANQGSEA come from the germline V gene. This CDR3 is CSVPGQGFVGTF. CDR3 DNA sequence: TGCAGCGTTCCGGGACAGGGGTTCGTGGGCACCTTC.

V usage is TRBV7-2 and J usage is TRBJ2-5; D unresolved. CDR1 is SGHTA, CDR2 FQGNSA, per germline. V lost 1 base and J 4 bases, leaving 10 bases between the germline ends. CDR3 length equals 14 residues. The DNA of the CDR3 is TGTGCCAGCAGCTTAGATCTACGAGGAGAGACCCAGTACTTC. As protein: CASSLDLRGETQYF. The full variable domain, in which reference TRBV7-2 and TRBJ2-5 provide the parts outside the CDR3, is GAGVSQSPSNKVTEKGKDVELRCDPISGHTALYWYRQSLGQGLEFLIYFQGNSAPDKSGLPSDRFSAERTGGSVSTLTIQRTQQEDSAVYLCASSLDLRGETQYFGPGTRLLVL.

This clonotype has a count of ten or more. The V gene is TRBV7-2, the J gene TRBJ2-1; unclear D gene. The V gene lost 1 base and the J gene lost 8 bases, with 9 bases spanning the gap. Germline CDR1 and CDR2: SGHTA and FQGNSA. The CDR3 is 13 amino acids. The CDR3 sequence: CASSLGVTDEQFF. The CDR3 region has the DNA TGTGCCAGCAGCTTAGGAGTGACGGATGAGCAGTTCTTC.

This clonotype was recorded many times. V is TRBV12-3 or TRBV12-4 and J is TRBJ2-6, with 8 bases aligning to TRBD2. J was trimmed by 3 bases and V by 3 bases; bases with no gene match: 10. The CDR3 runs 18 residues. CDR3 sequence (DNA): TGTGCCAGCAGTTTTTCGGGGGGGGATGGAGTTGGGGCCAACGTCCTGACTTTC. Protein sequence: CASSFSGGDGVGANVLTF.

This clonotype was seen a few times. The chain combines TRBV24-1 with TRBJ2-3; D unresolved. The V end lost 4 bases, the J end lost 4 bases, and 8 bases lay between the germline ends. From germline, CDR1 is KGHDR and CDR2 SFDVKD. The CDR3 has 13 residues. CDR3 DNA: TGTGCCACCAGTGACTTTCCGGCAGATACGCAGTATTTT. Protein: CATSDFPADTQYF.

This clonotype was observed at least ten times. The chain has TRBV20-1 and TRBJ2-7; 8 nucleotides align to TRBD2. Germline CDR1 is DFQATT and CDR2 is SNEGSKA (reference sequence). The CDR3 contains 12 residues. The V and J ends lost 6 bases and 7 bases, in that order; junction bases with no gene match: 8. The CDR3 DNA sequence: TGCAGTGCCAGCGGGACTAGATGGGAGCAGTACTTC. This encodes CSASGTRWEQYF.

A few counts support this clonotype. The rearrangement joins TRBV10-3 to TRBJ2-1; 8 nucleotides align to TRBD2. V lost 6 bases, J lost 5 bases, and 9 bases stayed unmatched. The CDR3 extends over 15 amino acids. CDR1 and CDR2 (germline): ENHRY, SYGVKD. The chain's CDR3 is CAIRNLAGIDNEQFF. The CDR3 DNA reads as TGTGCCATCAGGAATTTAGCGGGGATCGACAATGAGCAGTTCTTC.

This clonotype has ten or more counts. J is TRBJ2-3 and V is TRBV4-3; D remains ambiguous. CDR3 size: 13 residues. In germline, CDR1 is LGHNA, CDR2 YSLEER. The V end was cut by 4 bases, the J end by 6 bases, with 11 bases between. CDR3 sequence reads: CASSPEAEDTQYF. For the CDR3, the DNA is TGCGCCAGCAGCCCCGAGGCGGAGGATACGCAGTATTTT.

The rearrangement links TRBV5-1 to TRBJ2-5, with D tentatively TRBD1 (5 bases). Germline V gene data show CDR1 as SGHRS and CDR2 as YFSETQ. The CDR3 contains 14 residues. V lost 0 bases, J lost 4 bases, and 10 bases lay in between. The CDR3 loop is CASSLELGVETQYF. The CDR3 region has the DNA TGCGCCAGCAGCTTGGAGTTAGGGGTAGAGACCCAGTACTTC. Full variable domain (remainder filled in from reference TRBV5-1 and TRBJ2-5): KAGVTQTPRYLIKTRGQQVTLSCSPISGHRSVSWYQQTPGQGLQFLFEYFSETQRNKGNFPGRFSGRQFSNSRSEMNVSTLELGDSALYLCASSLELGVETQYFGPGTRLLVL.

The rearrangement links TRBV21-1 to TRBJ2-1; the table gives TRBD1 as D, unverified against the DNA. TRBV21-1 represents a pseudogene. The CDR3 length is 16 residues. For the CDR3, the DNA is TGTGCCAGCAGCAAAGGGCCCGGGACAGGGTTCAATGAGCAGTTCTTC. Translating gives CASSKGPGTGFNEQFF.

This clonotype was seen repeatedly, ten times or more. CDR3 nucleotide sequence: TGTGCCAGCAGCTTAGCGGAGCGGGCAAAGACCCAGTACTTC. Translation: CASSLAERAKTQYF. The V call is TRBV7-8, the J call TRBJ2-5, with a weak D call TRBD2 (6 bases). The CDR3 sequence is 14 residues long. Trimming pared 0 bases from V and 6 bases from J, leaving 11 bases between. Germline V gives CDR1 SGHVS, CDR2 FQNEAQ.

This clonotype was detected many times. The chain uses TRBV12-5 and TRBJ2-1; TRBD1 matches 7 bases. The CDR3 is 15 residues long. The germline V gene encodes CDR1 LGHNT and CDR2 FRNRAP. The V gene end was trimmed by 4 bases and the J gene end by 9 bases; junction bases not matched to a gene: 12. For the CDR3, the DNA is TGTGCTAGTGGTTCCGGGACAGCGAGTACACTTGAGCAGTTCTTC. Protein: CASGSGTASTLEQFF.

This clonotype was recorded many times. The chain is built from TRBV5-1 and TRBJ2-1, with D possibly matching TRBD1 (6 bases). With 0 bases removed from V and 4 bases from J, the gap between germline ends came to 11 bases. Per the germline V gene, CDR1 is SGHRS and CDR2 is YFSETQ. The CDR3 runs 15 residues. As DNA, the CDR3 is TGCGCCAGCAGCTTGGAGTGGGGGCCTTACAATGAGCAGTTCTTC. Encoded protein: CASSLEWGPYNEQFF. Full variable domain (outside the CDR3, taken from reference TRBV5-1 and TRBJ2-1): KAGVTQTPRYLIKTRGQQVTLSCSPISGHRSVSWYQQTPGQGLQFLFEYFSETQRNKGNFPGRFSGRQFSNSRSEMNVSTLELGDSALYLCASSLEWGPYNEQFFGPGTRLTVL.

CDR3: CASSLVPLLVTGIDNSPLHF. The CDR3 DNA reads as TGTGCCAGCAGCTTAGTGCCATTGTTAGTGACAGGGATCGATAATTCACCCCTCCACTTT. V gene TRBV7-2 combines with J gene TRBJ1-6, with 7 bases aligning to TRBD1. Germline CDR1 is SGHTA and CDR2 is FQGNSA. With V trimmed by 1 base and J by 5 bases, 17 bases remained unmatched. The length of the CDR3 is 20 residues.